This TCR beta chain was obtained from a study of blood T cells in healthy people across ages. A remark on this clonotype: Its antigen is not identified.

The second PCR ran about 6 to 11 cycles with a sample-barcoded 5' primer and J-beta primers. MiXCR, applied by TCRdb to the 5' RACE reads, yields one record per CDR3 protein. The sample records around 1.5 million distinct CDR3 sequences, around 59% being singletons. The CDR3 consists of 17 residues. Germline loops: CDR1 MGHRA, CDR2 YSYEKL. Germline trimming cut 0 bases from V and 11 bases from J; bases unmatched to any gene: 16. Study observations and caveats: CMV infection status of these donors was not known.

Input material: blood. V gene TRBV4-1 combines with J gene TRBJ2-5; 9 bases agree with TRBD1. This clonotype was sampled from a man aged 18 to 30 in good health. The CDR3 sequence: CASSQDPGQGYYNEQYF. In nucleotides, the CDR3 is TGCGCCAGCAGCCAAGATCCGGGACAGGGCTACTACAATGAGCAGTACTTC.